The 5 T cell receptor beta chains below come from one sample, sequenced in a study of control samples from healthy donors and cancer patients (TCRdb year 2020). The library was produced with the immunoSEQ multiplex PCR assay. This immuneACCESS table, as held by TCRdb, lists in-frame sequences with V and J called but not all clones. Of the missing ones, under half trace to an unresolved V gene in checked studies; the others have no known cause. A total of approximately 110,000 clones appear in this sample, roughly 90% of them only once. The top ten constitute 7.8% of the sample. The sequencing sample was made of blood. The receptors derive from a woman aged 18-35 years in good health.

The V and J genes are TRBV15 and TRBJ2-3; a weak D match, TRBD1 (6 bases). The CDR3 contains 14 residues. Trimming took 6 bases from V and 4 from J, leaving 14 bases between them. The germline V gene has CDR1 LNHNV and CDR2 YYDKDF (reference sequence). This chain's CDR3 is CATRKTGVPDTQYF. For the CDR3, the DNA is TGTGCCACCAGAAAGACAGGAGTCCCAGATACGCAGTATTTT. The entire variable domain, with the rest obtained from reference TRBV15 and TRBJ2-3, is as follows: DAMVIQNPRYQVTQFGKPVTLSCSQTLNHNVMYWYQQKSSQAPKLLFHYYDKDFNNEADTPDNFQSRRPNTSFCFLDIRSPGLGDTAMYLCATRKTGVPDTQYFGPGTRLTVL.

J is TRBJ2-7 and V is TRBV28, with 9 bases identical to TRBD1. The CDR3 has 15 amino acids. Germline V gene sequence: CDR1 MDHEN, CDR2 SYDVKM. Trimming removed 1 base from V and 4 bases from J; junction bases left unmatched: 5. CDR3 nucleotides: TGTGCCAGCAGTTTATCAGGACAGGGGCAGTACGAGCAGTACTTC. Amino acids: CASSLSGQGQYEQYF.

Only one count was recorded for this clone. The chain couples TRBV2 to TRBJ1-6, with D possibly being TRBD1 (5 bases). The CDR3 loop spans 14 amino acids. The V end was cut by 4 bases, the J end by 10 bases, with 14 bases between. Germline assignment: CDR1 SNHLY and CDR2 FYNNEI. The CDR3 DNA follows: TGTGCCAGCAGTGGGGACGTAGAGAGGTCACCCCTCCACTTT. Protein sequence: CASSGDVERSPLHF.

This sequence joins TRBV7-2 and TRBJ2-3, with 13 bases matching TRBD2. The V segment lost 5 bases and the J segment 4 bases; nucleotides outside the gene matches: 15. Per germline, CDR1 SGHTA and CDR2 FQGNSA. The CDR3 spans 19 residues. CDR3 sequence reads: CASSTLLAGGPPLADTQYF. DNA for the CDR3: TGTGCCAGCAGCACGTTACTAGCGGGGGGGCCTCCCCTCGCAGATACGCAGTATTTT.

This chain connects TRBV12-5 to TRBJ1-6; D call uncertain. Germline CDR1 and CDR2: LGHNT and FRNRAP. V dropped 0 bases and J dropped 9 bases, with 15 bases sitting between them. There are 16 residues in the CDR3. The CDR3 region is CASGLVRSGGLSPLHF. DNA of the CDR3: TGTGCTAGTGGTTTGGTACGATCGGGAGGTCTTTCACCCCTCCACTTT.